This T cell receptor (beta chain) was documented in a study of T-cell memory formation after mild COVID-19. At the level of the study: The study found TCR clusters largely donor specific.

TCRdb fed the 5' RACE reads into MiXCR, producing one record per CDR3 protein. Of around 410,000 distinct CDR3 sequences in the sample, 23% were seen once. The germline gives CDR1 SGHVS, CDR2 FNYEAQ. Trimming took off 5 bases at V and 0 bases at J, with 12 bases between the two ends. This CDR3 comprises 15 residues. The V call is TRBV7-6, the J call TRBJ2-3; D remains unclear. This clonotype was obtained from an adult woman who had mild COVID-19 (a few samples of this study predate the infection). Cell type and time point are not known. The sequencing sample was made of PBMCs or a T cell subset sorted from them (not recorded which). The CDR3 DNA reads TGTGCCAGCAGCCTATGGAGTACTAGCACAGATACGCAGTATTTT. It specifies CASSLWSTSTDTQYF. The entire variable domain, with the rest obtained from reference TRBV7-6 and TRBJ2-3, is as follows: GAGVSQSPRYKVTKRGQDVALRCDPISGHVSLYWYRQALGQGPEFLTYFNYEAQQDKSGLPNDRFSAERPEGSISTLTIQRTEQRDSAMYRCASSLWSTSTDTQYFGPGTRLTVL.